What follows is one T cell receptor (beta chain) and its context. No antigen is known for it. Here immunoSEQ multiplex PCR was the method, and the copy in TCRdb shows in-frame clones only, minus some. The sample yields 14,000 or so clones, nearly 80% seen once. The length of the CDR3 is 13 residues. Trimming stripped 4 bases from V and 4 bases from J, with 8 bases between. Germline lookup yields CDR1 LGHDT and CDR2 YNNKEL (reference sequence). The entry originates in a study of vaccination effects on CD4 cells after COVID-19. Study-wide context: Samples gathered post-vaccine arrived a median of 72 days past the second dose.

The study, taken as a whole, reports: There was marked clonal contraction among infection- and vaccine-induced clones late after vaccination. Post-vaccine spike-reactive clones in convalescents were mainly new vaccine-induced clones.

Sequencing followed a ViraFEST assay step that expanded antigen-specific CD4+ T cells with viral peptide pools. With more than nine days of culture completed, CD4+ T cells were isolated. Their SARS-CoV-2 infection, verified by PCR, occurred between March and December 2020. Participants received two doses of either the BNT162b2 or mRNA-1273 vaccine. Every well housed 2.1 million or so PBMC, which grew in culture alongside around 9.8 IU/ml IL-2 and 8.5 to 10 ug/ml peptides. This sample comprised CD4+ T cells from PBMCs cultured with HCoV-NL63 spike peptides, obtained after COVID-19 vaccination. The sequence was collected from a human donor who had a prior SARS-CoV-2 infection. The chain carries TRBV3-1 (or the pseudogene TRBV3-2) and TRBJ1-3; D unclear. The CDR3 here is CASSPQWGNTIYF. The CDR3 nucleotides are TGTGCCAGCAGCCCACAGTGGGGAAACACCATATATTTT.